This TCR beta chain stems from a study of shared clonotypes between healthy human individuals. As regards this clone: The antigen remains undetermined.

Only in-frame clones appear in the TCRdb table, and some are missing; sequencing was by immunoSEQ multiplex PCR. The sample includes more than 850,000 clones, approximately 80% of them seen just once. Study-level results: A reduction in generation probabilities was seen for non-shared clonotypes relative to those shared by all four donors.

V lost 0 bases, J lost 2 bases, and 7 bases lay in between. Germline assignment: CDR1 SGHNT and CDR2 YENEEA. The CDR3 consists of 14 residues. The rearrangement uses TRBV11-3 and TRBJ1-2, with no clear D. Sample: memory CD4+ T cells from PBMCs. Subset here: CD45RA-negative fraction. The source is a man between 18 and 35 years old in good health. Some clones in this sample may be carry-over from other donors' samples. The CDR3 region has the DNA TGTGCCAGCAGCTTAGAATTGGTAAACTATGGCTACACCTTC. It translates to CASSLELVNYGYTF.